Sequencing of this TCR beta chain was carried out in a study of early T cells in non-severe SARS-CoV-2 infection. Unique molecular identifiers tagged individual cDNA molecules. MiXCR was run by TCRdb on the 5' RACE reads, yielding one entry per CDR3 protein. Of some 41,000 distinct CDR3 sequences in the sample, approximately 6.3% were seen once. The CDR3 totals 14 residues. Germline V gene sequence: CDR1 SEHNR, CDR2 FQNEAQ (reference sequence). Comment on this clonotype: Just one base apart from a much larger clone, this may be a read error.

The receptor comes from an adult who was a healthcare worker with PCR-confirmed SARS-CoV-2 infection or an uninfected control (not recorded which). The chain recombines TRBV7-9 with TRBJ2-1, with D maybe TRBD1 (7 bases). The specimen was whole blood. CDR3 DNA: TGTGCCGGCAGTCCGCAGGGGGGCCACAATGAGCAGTTCTTC. Its protein is CAGSPQGGHNEQFF.